The next 32 T cell receptor beta chains were all read from a single sample in a study of naive and memory T cell subsets. An equimolar mix of two oligonucleotides served as the beta constant-region primer for TRBC1 and TRBC2. TCRdb independently ran MiXCR on the UMI-ligation and nested PCR reads; one entry per CDR3 protein. The sample carries 140,000 to 150,000 distinct CDR3 sequences, about 15% recorded once. The source material was naive CD4+ T cells from blood. The source of these receptors is a human donor in good health.

V usage is TRBV29-1 and J usage is TRBJ2-7; the D gene is possibly TRBD2 (5 bases). The CDR3 spans 14 residues. V was cut by 3 bases and J by 4 bases, with 16 bases left in between. CDR1 and CDR2 from the germline V gene are SQVTM and ANQGSEA. CDR3 in amino acids: CSVDGLAPNYEQYF. In nucleotides, the CDR3 is TGCAGCGTTGATGGTCTAGCACCGAATTACGAGCAGTACTTC.

The J gene is TRBJ2-7, the V gene TRBV5-1; TRBD2 aligns across 14 bases. Per the germline V gene, CDR1 is SGHRS and CDR2 is YFSETQ. Trimming at V came to 3 bases and at J to 5 bases, leaving 4 bases not matched to a gene. The CDR3 has 15 amino acids. The CDR3 spells CASSWATSGRDEQYF. CDR3 coding DNA: TGCGCCAGCAGCTGGGCGACTAGCGGGAGGGACGAGCAGTACTTC.

The V and J genes are TRBV20-1 and TRBJ2-7; 8 nucleotides line up with TRBD2. The CDR3 runs 15 residues. The ends lost 5 bases at V and 4 bases at J; junction bases unmatched: 13. The germline V gene has CDR1 DFQATT and CDR2 SNEGSKA (reference sequence). In DNA, the CDR3 is TGCAGTGCTTCAGTAGTATCCAGCGGGAGATACGAGCAGTACTTC. This translates into CSASVVSSGRYEQYF.

There are a few counts of this clonotype. J is TRBJ1-3 and V is TRBV29-1; D unclear. The CDR3 sequence is 13 residues long. CDR1 and CDR2 (germline): SQVTM, ANQGSEA. V lost 4 bases, J lost 1 base, and 8 bases lay in between. CDR3: CSVVQQSGNTIYF. The CDR3 DNA reads TGCAGCGTTGTGCAACAGTCTGGAAACACCATATATTTT.

The rearrangement uses TRBV4-1 and TRBJ2-1, with TRBD2 matching 12 bases. The V gene's germline CDR1 is MGHRA and CDR2 YSYEKL. This CDR3 comprises 17 residues. V trimming: 0 bases; J trimming: 4 bases; junction bases outside the gene matches: 4. The CDR3 DNA is TGCGCCAGCAGCCAAGAGCTAGCGGGAGGGCCTTACAATGAGCAGTTCTTC. Translating it yields CASSQELAGGPYNEQFF.

The J gene is TRBJ2-5, the V gene TRBV5-5; possibly TRBD1 for D (5 bases). Germline V lookup: CDR1 SGHKS, CDR2 YYEKEE (reference sequence). The CDR3 totals 16 residues. Trimming removed 4 bases at V and 5 bases at J, with 21 bases between. The CDR3 sequence: CASSVAGQPMSETQYF. The CDR3 DNA reads as TGTGCCAGCAGCGTGGCAGGGCAACCAATGTCGGAGACCCAGTACTTC. The full variable domain, in which reference TRBV5-5 and TRBJ2-5 provide the parts outside the CDR3, is DAGVTQSPTHLIKTRGQQVTLRCSPISGHKSVSWYQQVLGQGPQFIFQYYEKEERGRGNFPDRFSARQFPNYSSELNVNALLLGDSALYLCASSVAGQPMSETQYFGPGTRLLVL.

This clonotype has only a few counts. The V and J genes are TRBV2 and TRBJ1-5; D uncertain. Per the germline V gene, CDR1 is SNHLY and CDR2 is FYNNEI. With 1 base removed from V and 5 bases from J, the gap between germline ends came to 9 bases. The CDR3 contains 14 residues. DNA for the CDR3: TGTGCCAGCAGTGAAGTTAGTGGCTATCAGCCCCAGCATTTT. Translating it yields CASSEVSGYQPQHF.

The chain links TRBV3-1 to TRBJ2-7; D call uncertain. CDR3 length equals 14 residues. The V and J ends lost 0 bases and 1 base respectively, with 7 bases between them. Germline V gene sequence: CDR1 LGHDT, CDR2 YNNKEL (reference sequence). The CDR3 DNA is TGTGCCAGCAGCCAAGATCCCAAATCCTACGAGCAGTACTTC. Translation gives CASSQDPKSYEQYF.

This clonotype was observed at least ten times. This chain connects TRBV28 to TRBJ2-1; D ambiguous. Looked up from germline, CDR1 is MDHEN and CDR2 is SYDVKM. Trimming stripped 5 bases from V and 5 bases from J, with 4 bases between. This CDR3 is 11 amino acids long. The CDR3 DNA reads as TGTGCCAGCAGTCTAAACAATGAGCAGTTCTTC. Translation gives CASSLNNEQFF.

This chain uses TRBV9 with TRBJ1-1; 8 nucleotides agree with TRBD1. V lost 3 bases, J lost 5 bases, and 15 bases stayed unmatched. The CDR3 loop spans 17 amino acids. CDR1 is SGDLS, CDR2 YYNGEE, per germline. In DNA, the CDR3 is TGTGCCAGCAGCGCAGAACGACAGGGGTTAGGGAGAACTGAAGCTTTCTTT. Translating it yields CASSAERQGLGRTEAFF.

A few counts support this clonotype. The CDR3 loop is CASSIRQGKHTEAFF. CDR3 DNA: TGTGCCAGTAGTATCCGACAGGGGAAACACACTGAAGCTTTCTTT. V usage is TRBV19 and J usage is TRBJ1-1; 8 positions match TRBD1. Germline lookup yields CDR1 LNHDA and CDR2 SQIVND (reference sequence). The CDR3 totals 15 residues. V gave up 3 bases and J gave up 3 bases; unmatched junction bases: 6.

The CDR3 nucleotides read TGTGCCAGCAGCCCTCGGACTAGCAGCGGGGAGCTGTTTTTT. Amino acid sequence: CASSPRTSSGELFF. The chain combines TRBV9 with TRBJ2-2; 8 bases are shared with TRBD2. This CDR3 has 14 amino acids. The trim removed 4 bases at V and 7 bases at J, leaving 6 bases unmatched. Germline V lookup: CDR1 SGDLS, CDR2 YYNGEE.

This clonotype was seen more than once but under ten times. The chain has TRBV5-5 and TRBJ2-7, with 7 bases that match TRBD2. Germline loops: CDR1 SGHKS, CDR2 YYEKEE (reference sequence). V lost 4 bases to trimming and J lost 0 bases; unmatched junction nucleotides: 10. The length of the CDR3 is 16 residues. DNA of the CDR3: TGTGCCAGCAGCACTTATAGCGGGTTCACCTCCTACGAGCAGTACTTC. This translates into CASSTYSGFTSYEQYF.

Here the CDR3 reads CASSQSVFSGQPQHF. CDR3 nucleotide sequence: TGCGCCAGCAGTCAATCTGTTTTTTCAGGGCAGCCCCAGCATTTT. V and J are TRBV23-1 and TRBJ1-5; D perhaps matches TRBD1 (5 bases). TRBV23-1 is an open reading frame, and its role is uncertain. The CDR3 has 15 residues. The ends were cut back, 0 bases at V and 7 bases at J, with 13 bases in the middle.

The table lists this clonotype with a few counts. This chain uses TRBV7-9 with TRBJ2-1; TRBD2 matches 11 bases. Trimming at V came to 5 bases and at J to 3 bases, leaving 3 bases not matched to a gene. Germline CDR1 is SEHNR and CDR2 is FQNEAQ (reference sequence). This CDR3 spans 15 amino acids. In nucleotides, the CDR3 is TGTGCCAGCAGCCAAACTAGCGGGAGCTACAATGAGCAGTTCTTC. Encoded protein: CASSQTSGSYNEQFF.

Only a few counts were recorded for this clonotype. The rearrangement joins TRBV28 to TRBJ2-7; maybe TRBD2 (6 bases). Trimming left V 4 bases short and J 3 bases short, with 19 bases between. Germline CDR1 is MDHEN and CDR2 is SYDVKM. The CDR3 is 16 amino acids. The CDR3 loop reads CASSSPAEGRYYEQYF. The CDR3 DNA sequence: TGTGCCAGCAGTTCCCCCGCGGAGGGACGTTACTACGAGCAGTACTTC. Full variable domain (remainder filled in from reference TRBV28 and TRBJ2-7): DVKVTQSSRYLVKRTGEKVFLECVQDMDHENMFWYRQDPGLGLRLIYFSYDVKMKEKGDIPEGYSVSREKKERFSLILESASTNQTSMYLCASSSPAEGRYYEQYFGPGTRLTVT.

The chain employs TRBV29-1 and TRBJ2-3; 7 bases line up with TRBD1. The CDR3 runs 13 residues. J lost 3 bases, V lost 4 bases, and 4 bases had no gene match. Germline lookup yields CDR1 SQVTM and CDR2 ANQGSEA. The chain's CDR3 is CSVGQGNTDTQYF. CDR3 sequence (DNA): TGCAGCGTTGGACAGGGTAATACAGATACGCAGTATTTT.

The table lists this clonotype with many counts. This chain joins TRBV12-3 or TRBV12-4 and TRBJ2-3; D might be TRBD1 or TRBD2, each matching 6 bases. The CDR3 totals 13 residues. With 4 bases removed from V and 11 bases from J, the gap between germline ends came to 16 bases. The CDR3 loop reads CASSSGGQRRQYF. Here the CDR3 DNA reads TGTGCCAGCAGTTCCGGGGGACAAAGACGGCAGTATTTT.

This clonotype was observed a handful of times. The V call is TRBV7-2, the J call TRBJ2-1; D gene unclear. Trimming pared 5 bases from V and 8 bases from J, leaving 13 bases between. CDR3 length: 13 amino acids. CDR1 and CDR2 from the germline V gene are SGHTA and FQGNSA. The CDR3 DNA follows: TGTGCCAGCAGCCTCAGTCAGTGGGATGAGCAGTTCTTC. As protein: CASSLSQWDEQFF.

The sample holds a few counts of this clonotype. The V gene is TRBV19, the J gene TRBJ2-6, with D perhaps TRBD1 (6 bases). V was cut by 3 bases and J by 4 bases, with 13 bases left in between. The CDR3 covers 16 residues. Germline CDR1 LNHDA, CDR2 SQIVND (reference sequence). The CDR3 bases are TGTGCCAGTAGTATCGTCAGGGGCTCCGGGGCCAACGTCCTGACTTTC. Encoded protein: CASSIVRGSGANVLTF.

This clonotype was picked up many times. The chain joins TRBV10-3 to TRBJ2-4; tentative D call: TRBD2 (6 bases). Germline values: CDR1 ENHRY, CDR2 SYGVKD. Trimming removed 0 bases from V and 6 bases from J, with 9 bases in between. The CDR3 length is 14 residues. DNA of the CDR3: TGTGCCATCAGTGAGTCGAACGGGGGAAACATTCAGTACTTC. Translation gives CAISESNGGNIQYF.

The rearrangement uses TRBV6-2 or TRBV6-3 and TRBJ2-1; 9 positions agree with TRBD1. Per germline, CDR1 MNHEY and CDR2 SVGEGT. CDR3 length: 17 amino acids. J was trimmed by 0 bases and V by 2 bases; bases with no gene match: 5. The CDR3 protein is CASSYPGDRASYNEQFF. The CDR3 DNA reads as TGTGCCAGCAGTTACCCTGGGGACAGGGCCTCCTACAATGAGCAGTTCTTC.

The chain couples TRBV10-3 to TRBJ2-1, with 10 bases matching TRBD2. The CDR3 extends over 14 amino acids. With V trimmed by 7 bases and J by 7 bases, 7 bases remained unmatched. Per germline, CDR1 ENHRY and CDR2 SYGVKD. CDR3 nucleotides: TGTGCCATCAATACCGGACTAGCGGAAAATGAGCAGTTCTTC. Translated: CAINTGLAENEQFF.

There are many counts of this clonotype. DNA for the CDR3: TGTGCCAGCAGCAGGGGACAGGGGGAGACCCAGTACTTC. This sequence encodes CASSRGQGETQYF. The chain joins TRBV7-3 to TRBJ2-5; 10 nucleotides agree with TRBD1. This CDR3 comprises 13 residues. Germline CDR1 SGHTA, CDR2 FQGTGA. The V and J ends lost 5 bases and 5 bases, in that order; junction bases with no gene match: 2.

This clonotype turned up a few times. The V call is TRBV20-1, the J call TRBJ2-7; 8 bases match TRBD2. The CDR3 runs to 14 residues. V trimming: 6 bases; J trimming: 0 bases; junction bases outside the gene matches: 7. Germline V gene data show CDR1 as DFQATT and CDR2 as SNEGSKA (reference sequence). CDR3 DNA sequence: TGCAGTGCGAGTAGCGGGGTTAGCTCCTACGAGCAGTACTTC. This gives the protein CSASSGVSSYEQYF.

The chain's CDR3 is CSAHDKAGYGYTF. For the CDR3, the DNA is TGCAGTGCTCACGATAAGGCTGGGTATGGCTACACCTTC. J is TRBJ1-2 and V is TRBV20-1, with unresolved D. This CDR3 has 13 amino acids. Germline CDR1 reads DFQATT; CDR2 reads SNEGSKA (reference sequence). V gave up 5 bases and J gave up 5 bases, with 15 bases separating them.

This chain links TRBV28 with TRBJ2-7, with no clear D. The CDR3 runs to 13 residues. Trimming pared 3 bases from V and 3 bases from J, leaving 9 bases between. CDR1 and CDR2 (germline): MDHEN, SYDVKM. The CDR3 coding sequence is TGTGCCAGCAGTTTGAGTTATAACTACGAGCAGTACTTC. Protein sequence: CASSLSYNYEQYF.

The chain is built from TRBV28 and TRBJ2-5; D call uncertain. The length of the CDR3 is 15 residues. V lost 3 bases and J 1 base, leaving 12 bases between the germline ends. CDR1 is MDHEN, CDR2 SYDVKM, per germline. As DNA, the CDR3 is TGTGCCAGCAGTTTCGGTGGGGTGGTCCAAGAGACCCAGTACTTC. Translation gives CASSFGGVVQETQYF.

This chain links TRBV11-2 with TRBJ2-3; D is undetermined. V was clipped by 5 bases and J by 4 bases, with 10 bases between them. The CDR3 length is 13 residues. Germline-derived CDR1 and CDR2 are SGHAT and FQNNGV. The CDR3 is CASSRGPPDTQYF. For the CDR3, the DNA is TGTGCCAGCAGCCGCGGCCCCCCAGATACGCAGTATTTT.

This clonotype turned up a few times. This chain connects TRBV20-1 to TRBJ2-3; TRBD2 agrees at 10 bases. After removal of 5 bases from V and 2 bases from J, the junction contained 13 bases not matched to a gene. Germline V CDR1 and CDR2: DFQATT, SNEGSKA (reference sequence). The CDR3 loop spans 17 amino acids. CDR3 nucleotides: TGCAGTGCTGACTTAACCGGACTAGCGGAATCCACAGATACGCAGTATTTT. Translation gives CSADLTGLAESTDTQYF.

This clonotype came up a few times. This rearrangement joins TRBV20-1 to TRBJ2-3, with 13 bases lining up with TRBD2. This CDR3 has 20 amino acids. With V trimmed by 0 bases and J by 1 base, 13 bases remained unmatched. Germline CDR1 reads DFQATT; CDR2 reads SNEGSKA (reference sequence). CDR3 in amino acids: CSARDLFRTSGREGTDTQYF. CDR3 in DNA: TGCAGTGCTAGAGATTTGTTTCGGACTAGCGGGAGAGAAGGCACAGATACGCAGTATTTT.

This clonotype was picked up many times. This chain links TRBV28 with TRBJ2-3, with D unclear. Trimming pared 8 bases from V and 8 bases from J, leaving 26 bases between. The CDR3 has 16 amino acids. Germline V gene lookup returns CDR1 MDHEN and CDR2 SYDVKM. CDR3 sequence reads: CASDKPAGPNFGTQYF. In DNA, the CDR3 is TGTGCCAGCGATAAACCAGCTGGGCCGAACTTTGGTACGCAGTATTTT.